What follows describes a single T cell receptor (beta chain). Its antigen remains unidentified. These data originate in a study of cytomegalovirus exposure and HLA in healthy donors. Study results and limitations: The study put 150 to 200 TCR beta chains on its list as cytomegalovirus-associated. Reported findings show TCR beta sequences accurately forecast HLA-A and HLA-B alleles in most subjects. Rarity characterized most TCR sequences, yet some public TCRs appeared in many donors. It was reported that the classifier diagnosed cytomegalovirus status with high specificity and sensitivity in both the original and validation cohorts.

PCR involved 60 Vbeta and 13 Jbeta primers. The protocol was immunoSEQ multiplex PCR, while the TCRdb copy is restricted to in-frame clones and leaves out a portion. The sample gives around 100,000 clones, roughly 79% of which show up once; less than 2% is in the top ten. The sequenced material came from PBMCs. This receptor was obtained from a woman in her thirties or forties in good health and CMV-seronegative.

Here the CDR3 DNA reads TGTGCCAACTCCGAGACTCAGACAGCTAGCACAGATACGCAGTATTTT. Translated, it gives CANSETQTASTDTQYF. The V and J genes are TRBV28 and TRBJ2-3; D perhaps matches TRBD1 (5 bases). Per germline, CDR1 MDHEN and CDR2 SYDVKM. The V end was cut by 10 bases, the J end by 0 bases, with 20 bases between. The CDR3 loop spans 16 amino acids.